This TCR beta chain was sequenced in a study of post-analysis software for immune sequencing data. Study information: Patients with relapsing-remitting, secondary progressive and progressive-relapsing multiple sclerosis courses were all represented. Study findings and constraints: In patients, five or six TRBV segments were more frequent than in controls, with TRBV5-6, TRBV5-1 and TRBV20-1 among them.

The authors incorporated unique molecular identifiers into the TCR beta cDNA libraries. TCRdb recomputed calls from the PCR reads with MiXCR, one row per CDR3 protein. The sample includes 800,000 to 950,000 distinct CDR3 sequences, under 70% of them seen just once. The CDR3 runs 14 residues. V lost 2 bases, J lost 8 bases, and 15 bases lay in between. Germline loops: CDR1 SEHNR, CDR2 FQNEAQ (reference sequence). On this clonotype itself: No antigen is known for it.

The TCR was taken from a girl under 18 with multiple sclerosis. The sequenced sample was blood. This chain joins TRBV7-9 and TRBJ1-2; D call uncertain. The CDR3 DNA is TGTGCCAGCAGCTTATCGGGGTTCGGCGGAGGCTACACCTTC. This sequence encodes CASSLSGFGGGYTF.